The 11 T cell receptor beta chains listed next were all sequenced from one sample in a study of cytomegalovirus exposure and HLA in healthy donors. Primers for the PCR totalled 60 Vbeta and 13 Jbeta. The repertoire was sequenced with immunoSEQ multiplex PCR; TCRdb's copy has only in-frame clones and lacks some. The sample has almost 200,000 clones, roughly 79% seen once. Specimen: PBMCs. These TCRs come from a man aged 25 to 40 in good health and CMV-seronegative.

This clone was recorded a few times. The rearrangement uses TRBV10-3 and TRBJ2-3; D unclear. V was shortened by 10 bases and J by 2 bases, with 13 bases between the two germline ends. This CDR3 region has 13 residues. From germline, CDR1 is ENHRY and CDR2 SYGVKD. As DNA, the CDR3 is TGTGCCACCCTGACGGGTCCCACAGATACGCAGTATTTT. Translated, it gives CATLTGPTDTQYF.

The genes are TRBV2 and TRBJ1-3, with D possibly matching TRBD1 (6 bases). Germline CDR1 reads SNHLY; CDR2 reads FYNNEI. The CDR3 is made up of 14 amino acids. V was cut by 2 bases and J by 3 bases, with 8 bases left in between. The CDR3 nucleotides read TGTGCCAGCAGTGAACAGGGGAATGGAAACACCATATATTTT. It yields the protein CASSEQGNGNTIYF.

V is TRBV10-3 and J is TRBJ2-7; 11 positions match TRBD1. The CDR3 is made up of 14 amino acids. The germline V gene encodes CDR1 ENHRY and CDR2 SYGVKD. The V segment lost 7 bases and the J segment 6 bases; nucleotides outside the gene matches: 8. Here the CDR3 DNA reads TGTGCCATCAATCCTATCGGGACAGGGGGCGAGCAGTACTTC. As protein: CAINPIGTGGEQYF.

Notes on this clone: This may be a read error, as it is one base from a much larger clone. This rearrangement joins TRBV27 to TRBJ2-1, with 12 bases lining up with TRBD2. The CDR3 length is 16 residues. V shed 4 bases and J 0 bases; nucleotides not matched to a gene: 1. The germline CDR1 and CDR2 sequences are MNHEY and SMNVEV (reference sequence). Here the CDR3 DNA reads TGTGCCAGCAGTTCTAGCGGGAGGGCCTCCTACAATGAGCAGTTCTTC. It yields the protein CASSSSGRASYNEQFF.

This sequence joins TRBV13 and TRBJ2-1; TRBD1 matches at 7 bases. With V trimmed by 0 bases and J by 4 bases, 12 bases remained unmatched. The CDR3 totals 18 residues. Germline CDR1 and CDR2: PRHDT and FYEKMQ (reference sequence). The CDR3 loop reads CASSLGPPDRTEYNEQFF. CDR3 DNA: TGTGCCAGCAGCTTAGGCCCCCCGGACAGGACTGAATACAATGAGCAGTTCTTC. Supplemented by reference TRBV13 and TRBJ2-1, the full variable domain reads AAGVIQSPRHLIKEKRETATLKCYPIPRHDTVYWYQQGPGQDPQFLISFYEKMQSDKGSIPDRFSAQQFSDYHSELNMSSLELGDSALYFCASSLGPPDRTEYNEQFFGPGTRLTVL.

The rearrangement joins TRBV15 to TRBJ2-5, with D possibly TRBD2 on 5 matching bases. The CDR3 is 15 amino acids. Germline V gene sequence: CDR1 LNHNV, CDR2 YYDKDF (reference sequence). The V end lost 0 bases, the J end lost 7 bases, and 15 bases lay between the germline ends. The CDR3 bases are TGTGCCACCAGCAGAGAAGCGGCGGAATTCGGGACCCAGTACTTC. Its translation: CATSREAAEFGTQYF.

The gene calls are TRBV6-4 and TRBJ2-1, with D hard to call. The CDR3 extends over 18 amino acids. From germline, CDR1 is MRHNA and CDR2 SNTAGT. V was pared by 0 bases and J by 6 bases, with 21 bases between. CDR3 DNA sequence: TGTGCCAGCAGTGACTCGATCATCGGTCAACCGAATGGCAATGAGCAGTTCTTC. This sequence encodes CASSDSIIGQPNGNEQFF.

This chain joins TRBV5-5 and TRBJ1-5, with D perhaps matching TRBD1 (6 bases). The CDR3 sequence is 15 residues long. V was trimmed by 1 base and J by 4 bases, leaving 12 bases between them. Germline values: CDR1 SGHKS, CDR2 YYEKEE (reference sequence). In DNA, the CDR3 is TGTGCCAGCAGCTTGATTCAGGGGATAAATCAGCCCCAGCATTTT. Protein: CASSLIQGINQPQHF.

The rearrangement uses TRBV5-4 and TRBJ2-1, with TRBD1 identical over 7 bases. Germline V CDR1 and CDR2: SGHNT, YYREEE (reference sequence). CDR3 length equals 15 residues. The junction had 9 bases not matched to a gene; V was cut back by 5 bases and J by 4 bases. CDR3 DNA: TGTGCCAGCAGTCCGGGACAGAGGATTTACAATGAGCAGTTCTTC. Its translation is CASSPGQRIYNEQFF.

CDR3 bases: TGTGCCTCATTACGGGGCTCTGGAAACACCATATATTTT. Protein: CASLRGSGNTIYF. This chain uses TRBV30 with TRBJ1-3; D not certain. V lost 7 bases and J lost 0, with 10 bases in between. The CDR3 sequence is 13 residues long. Germline CDR1 is GTSNPN and CDR2 is SVGIG (reference sequence).

This clone was seen a single time. The DNA of the CDR3 is TGTGCCACCAGTAGCTCAGGGCTGGTGTACAATGAGCAGTTCTTC. Translation: CATSSSGLVYNEQFF. This chain joins TRBV15 and TRBJ2-1, with D tentatively TRBD1 (5 bases). The CDR3 spans 15 residues. Trimming removed 6 bases from V and 4 bases from J, with 16 bases in between. Germline CDR1 reads LNHNV; CDR2 reads YYDKDF (reference sequence).